Shown below are 15 T cell receptor beta chains from a single sample sequenced in a study of TIL therapy for anti-PD-1-resistant metastatic lung cancer. The libraries were made with immunoSEQ v3. Using immunoSEQ multiplex PCR, the repertoire was profiled, and TCRdb retains in-frame clones only, with some absent. The sample consists of approximately 9,400 clones, 55% to 70% of them appearing once. Time point indicated: pre-treatment sample, taken before nivolumab and TIL therapy. Pleural nodules or supraclavicular lymph nodes made up most of the excised metastases sampled. This sample comprised tumor tissue, obtained at baseline. These receptors all come from a person between 25 and 80 years old with non-small cell lung cancer.

The chain joins TRBV5-1 to TRBJ1-1; D is uncertain. The CDR3 has 12 residues. CDR1 is SGHRS, CDR2 YFSETQ, per germline. Trimming took off 5 bases at V and 0 bases at J, with 5 bases between the two ends. The CDR3 sequence: CASSNLNTEAFF. CDR3 nucleotides: TGCGCCAGCAGTAACTTGAACACTGAAGCTTTCTTT.

The chain couples TRBV25-1 to TRBJ2-7, with D perhaps TRBD1 (5 bases). This CDR3 has 16 residues. Germline CDR1 MGHDK, CDR2 SYGVNS. V lost 4 bases and J lost 2, with 18 bases in between. The CDR3 is CASSVDIFRGTYEQYF. In DNA, the CDR3 is TGTGCCAGCAGTGTAGATATATTTAGGGGAACCTACGAGCAGTACTTC.

The chain carries TRBV19 and TRBJ1-1; the D gene is possibly TRBD1 (6 bases). Trimming removed 7 bases at V and 2 bases at J, with 17 bases between. CDR3 length: 15 amino acids. In germline, CDR1 is LNHDA, CDR2 SQIVND (reference sequence). The CDR3 bases are TGTGCCAGTAAAACTTCGTGGACAGAAAACACTGAAGCTTTCTTT. This codes for CASKTSWTENTEAFF. The whole variable domain, remainder taken from reference TRBV19 and TRBJ1-1, is DGGITQSPKYLFRKEGQNVTLSCEQNLNHDAMYWYRQDPGQGLRLIYYSQIVNDFQKGDIAEGYSVSREKKESFPLTVTSAQKNPTAFYLCASKTSWTENTEAFFGQGTRLTVV.

The rearrangement joins TRBV30 to TRBJ2-1; D is undetermined. V was pared by 1 base and J by 6 bases, with 13 bases between. CDR1 is GTSNPN, CDR2 SVGIG, per germline (reference sequence). CDR3 length equals 14 residues. This chain's CDR3 is CAWSEASVINEQFF. In DNA, the CDR3 is TGTGCCTGGAGTGAGGCTTCGGTTATCAATGAGCAGTTCTTC.

The rearrangement joins TRBV30 to TRBJ1-6; D is undetermined. The CDR3 extends over 11 amino acids. The germline V gene has CDR1 GTSNPN and CDR2 SVGIG (reference sequence). Trimming cost V 2 bases and J 12 bases, with 8 bases left between them. The CDR3 here is CAWSNEGPLHF. DNA for the CDR3: TGTGCCTGGAGTAACGAAGGACCCCTCCACTTT.

The chain couples TRBV19 to TRBJ2-2; possibly TRBD1 for D (6 bases). The CDR3 spans 15 residues. CDR1 and CDR2 (germline): LNHDA, SQIVND (reference sequence). V lost 6 bases to trimming and J lost 3 bases, with 14 bases between them. The CDR3 here is CASRTADRYTGELFF. The CDR3 DNA follows: TGTGCCAGTAGAACGGCCGACAGGTACACCGGGGAGCTGTTTTTT.

This chain connects TRBV11-2 to TRBJ2-1; no clear D. Trimming cost V 10 bases and J 2 bases, with 15 bases left between them. Looked up from germline, CDR1 is SGHAT and CDR2 is FQNNGV. The CDR3 is 14 amino acids. CDR3 sequence (DNA): TGTGCCACCGCCAGGAACCACCCCTACAATGAGCAGTTCTTC. It is translated as CATARNHPYNEQFF.

The chain couples TRBV5-1 to TRBJ2-7; maybe TRBD1 (6 bases). The germline gives CDR1 SGHRS, CDR2 YFSETQ. Trimming stripped 0 bases from V and 6 bases from J, with 22 bases between. The CDR3 loop spans 17 amino acids. The CDR3 nucleotides read TGCGCCAGCAGCTTGGGAGATAGACAGGAGCCCCTTTCCGAGCAGTACTTC. It specifies CASSLGDRQEPLSEQYF.

The J gene is TRBJ2-5, the V gene TRBV5-1; no firm D call. There are 14 residues in the CDR3. The ends were cut back, 1 base at V and 4 bases at J, with 11 bases in the middle. Looked up from germline, CDR1 is SGHRS and CDR2 is YFSETQ. The CDR3 bases are TGCGCCAGCAGCTTGATTTCGGGTCCAGAGACCCAGTACTTC. The encoded protein is CASSLISGPETQYF.

This clone was counted only a few times. The V gene is TRBV4-1, the J gene TRBJ2-7; a possible D gene is TRBD2 (6 bases). With 4 bases removed from V and 7 bases from J, the gap between germline ends came to 26 bases. From germline, CDR1 is MGHRA and CDR2 YSYEKL. There are 17 residues in the CDR3. The CDR3 DNA reads TGCGCCAGCAGCCGATCCCCAGCGGTAACGGGAGTTCGGGAGCAGTACTTC. Amino acid sequence: CASSRSPAVTGVREQYF.

This clone is judged medium-sized (0.01 to 0.1%). The gene calls are TRBV5-1 and TRBJ2-7, with no clear D. CDR1 and CDR2 from the germline V gene are SGHRS and YFSETQ. The CDR3 has 14 amino acids. V was clipped by 0 bases and J by 4 bases, with 11 bases between them. The CDR3 sequence is CASSLGRVGYEQYF. The CDR3 DNA is TGCGCCAGCAGCTTGGGTCGGGTGGGGTACGAGCAGTACTTC.

The V and J genes are TRBV2 and TRBJ2-5, with a tentative D call TRBD2 (6 bases). Germline values: CDR1 SNHLY, CDR2 FYNNEI. The CDR3 totals 13 residues. Trimming shortened V by 4 bases and J by 1 base, and 7 bases separated the two germline ends. DNA for the CDR3: TGTGCCAGCAGTGGGGACTCCCAAGAGACCCAGTACTTC. This encodes CASSGDSQETQYF.

This clone was counted a few times. V and J are TRBV7-3 and TRBJ2-2; 9 bases match TRBD2. Germline CDR1 is SGHTA and CDR2 is FQGTGA. V trimming: 5 bases; J trimming: 8 bases; junction bases outside the gene matches: 12. The CDR3 has 16 amino acids. The CDR3 protein is CASSPRGSGSAGELFF. The CDR3 coding sequence is TGTGCCAGCAGCCCTCGAGGTAGCGGGAGTGCTGGGGAGCTGTTTTTT.

CDR3: CASGFGSFYEQYF. CDR3 nucleotides: TGTGCTAGTGGTTTTGGGTCATTCTACGAGCAGTACTTC. This chain joins TRBV12-5 and TRBJ2-7; no reliable D call. Germline-derived CDR1 and CDR2 are LGHNT and FRNRAP. V lost 3 bases and J lost 3, with 9 bases in between. This CDR3 is 13 amino acids long.

This clone was recorded a few times. CDR3 coding DNA: TGTGCCAGCAGCCAAGATCGGCTAGCGGGTCCCTACAATGAGCAGTTCTTC. This gives the protein CASSQDRLAGPYNEQFF. The chain combines TRBV5-4 with TRBJ2-1; 8 positions agree with TRBD2. The length of the CDR3 is 17 residues. CDR1 SGHNT and CDR2 YYREEE come from the germline V gene (reference sequence). V trimming: 4 bases; J trimming: 2 bases; junction bases outside the gene matches: 11.